The clone carrying this T cell receptor beta chain appeared once. The data are from a study of cytomegalovirus exposure and HLA in healthy donors. For the study at large: Most genotyped donors, around 78% of about 360, had Caucasian-associated genetic ancestry.

Vbeta (60) and Jbeta (13) primers were used in the PCR. TCRdb keeps only in-frame clones here, not all; method: immunoSEQ multiplex PCR. The sample has about 86,000 clones; around 70% are singletons. Germline trimming cut 5 bases from V and 7 bases from J; bases unmatched to any gene: 7. Germline V gene lookup returns CDR1 LNHDA and CDR2 SQIVND (reference sequence). This CDR3 has 15 residues. The sample was PBMCs. The TCR sequence derives from a man aged 60 to 69 in good health and CMV-seronegative. The chain has TRBV19 and TRBJ2-2; TRBD1 aligns across 10 bases. CDR3 in DNA: TGTGCCAGTAGTCCGCGGGGACAGGGGTACGGGGAGCTGTTTTTT. Translation: CASSPRGQGYGELFF.